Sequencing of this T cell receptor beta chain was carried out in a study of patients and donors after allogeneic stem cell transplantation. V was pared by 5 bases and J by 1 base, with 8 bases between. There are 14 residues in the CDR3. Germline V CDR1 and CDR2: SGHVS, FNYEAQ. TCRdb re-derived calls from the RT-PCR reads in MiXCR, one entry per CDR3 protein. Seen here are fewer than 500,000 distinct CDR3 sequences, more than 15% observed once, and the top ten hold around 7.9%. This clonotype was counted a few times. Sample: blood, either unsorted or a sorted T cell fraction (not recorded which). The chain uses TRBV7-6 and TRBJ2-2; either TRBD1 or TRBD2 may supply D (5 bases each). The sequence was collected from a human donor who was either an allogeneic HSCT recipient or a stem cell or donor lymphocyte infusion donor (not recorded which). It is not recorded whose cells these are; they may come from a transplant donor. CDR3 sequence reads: CASSRGQNTGELFF. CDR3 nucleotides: TGTGCCAGCAGCCGGGGCCAGAACACCGGGGAGCTGTTTTTT.